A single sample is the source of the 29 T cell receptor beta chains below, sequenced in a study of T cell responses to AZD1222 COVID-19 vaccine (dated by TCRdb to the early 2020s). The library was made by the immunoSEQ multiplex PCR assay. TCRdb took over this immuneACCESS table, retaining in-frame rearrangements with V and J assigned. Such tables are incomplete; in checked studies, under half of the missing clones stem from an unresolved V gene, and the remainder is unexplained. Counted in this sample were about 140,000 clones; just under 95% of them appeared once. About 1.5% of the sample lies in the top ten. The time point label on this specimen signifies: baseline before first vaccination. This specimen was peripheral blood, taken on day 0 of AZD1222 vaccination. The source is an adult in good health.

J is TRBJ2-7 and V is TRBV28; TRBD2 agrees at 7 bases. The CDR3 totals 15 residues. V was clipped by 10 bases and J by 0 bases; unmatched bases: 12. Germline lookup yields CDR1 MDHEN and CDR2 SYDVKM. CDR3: CATEGLNQNSYEQYF. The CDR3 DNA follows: TGTGCCACTGAGGGACTAAACCAAAACTCCTACGAGCAGTACTTC. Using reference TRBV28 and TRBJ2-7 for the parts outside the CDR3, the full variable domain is DVKVTQSSRYLVKRTGEKVFLECVQDMDHENMFWYRQDPGLGLRLIYFSYDVKMKEKGDIPEGYSVSREKKERFSLILESASTNQTSMYLCATEGLNQNSYEQYFGPGTRLTVT.

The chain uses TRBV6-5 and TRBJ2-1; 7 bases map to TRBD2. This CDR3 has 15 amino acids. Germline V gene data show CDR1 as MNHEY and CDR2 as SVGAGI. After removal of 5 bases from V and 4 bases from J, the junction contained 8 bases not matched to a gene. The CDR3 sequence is CASSPRGVGYNEQFF. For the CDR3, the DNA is TGTGCCAGCAGTCCCCGGGGGGTGGGGTACAATGAGCAGTTCTTC.

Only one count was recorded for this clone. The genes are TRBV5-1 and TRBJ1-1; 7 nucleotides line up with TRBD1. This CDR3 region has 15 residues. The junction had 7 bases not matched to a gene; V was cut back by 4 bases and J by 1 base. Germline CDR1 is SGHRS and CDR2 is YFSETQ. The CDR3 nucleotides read TGCGCCAGCAGCCTGGCACAGGGGTGGAACACTGAAGCTTTCTTT. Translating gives CASSLAQGWNTEAFF.

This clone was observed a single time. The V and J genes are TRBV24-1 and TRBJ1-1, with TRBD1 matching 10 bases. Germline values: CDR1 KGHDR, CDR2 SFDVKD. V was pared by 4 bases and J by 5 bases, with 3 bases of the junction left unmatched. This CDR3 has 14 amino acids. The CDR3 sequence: CATSDSDRGTEAFF. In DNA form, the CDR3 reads TGTGCCACCAGTGACTCGGACAGGGGGACTGAAGCTTTCTTT.

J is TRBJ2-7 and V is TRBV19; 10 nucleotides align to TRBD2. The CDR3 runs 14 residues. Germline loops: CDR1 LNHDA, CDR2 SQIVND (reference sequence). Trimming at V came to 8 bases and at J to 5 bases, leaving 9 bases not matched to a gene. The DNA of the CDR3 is TGTGCCAGTTCAGCGGGAGGGCTGTGGGACGAGCAGTACTTC. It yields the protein CASSAGGLWDEQYF.

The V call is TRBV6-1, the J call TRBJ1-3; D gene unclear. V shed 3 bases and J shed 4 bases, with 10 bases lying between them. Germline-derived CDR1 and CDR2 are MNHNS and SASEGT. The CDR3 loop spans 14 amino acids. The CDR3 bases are TGTGCCAGCAGTGATGCATATGAAGGAAACACCATATATTTT. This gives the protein CASSDAYEGNTIYF.

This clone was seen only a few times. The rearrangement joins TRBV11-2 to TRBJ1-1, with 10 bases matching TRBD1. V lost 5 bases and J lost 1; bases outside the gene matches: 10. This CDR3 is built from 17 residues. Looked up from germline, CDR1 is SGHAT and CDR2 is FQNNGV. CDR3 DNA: TGTGCCAGCAGCCCTCTCCGGGACAGGGGAAAGAACACTGAAGCTTTCTTT. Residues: CASSPLRDRGKNTEAFF. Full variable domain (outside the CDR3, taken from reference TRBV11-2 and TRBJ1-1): EAGVAQSPRYKIIEKRQSVAFWCNPISGHATLYWYQQILGQGPKLLIQFQNNGVVDDSQLPKDRFSAERLKGVDSTLKIQPAKLEDSAVYLCASSPLRDRGKNTEAFFGQGTRLTVV.

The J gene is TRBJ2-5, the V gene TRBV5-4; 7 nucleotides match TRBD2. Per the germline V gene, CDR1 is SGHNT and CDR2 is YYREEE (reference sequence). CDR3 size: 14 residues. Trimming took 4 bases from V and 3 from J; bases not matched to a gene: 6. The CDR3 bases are TGTGCCAGCAGCCCCCAAGCGGGAAAAGAGACCCAGTACTTC. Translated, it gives CASSPQAGKETQYF.

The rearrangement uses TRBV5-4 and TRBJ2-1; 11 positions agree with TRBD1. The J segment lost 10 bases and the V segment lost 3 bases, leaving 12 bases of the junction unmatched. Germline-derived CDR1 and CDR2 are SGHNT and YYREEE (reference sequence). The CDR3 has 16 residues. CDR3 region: CASSSYRGQGAEEQFF. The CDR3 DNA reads TGTGCCAGCAGCTCCTACCGAGGACAGGGGGCGGAAGAGCAGTTCTTC.

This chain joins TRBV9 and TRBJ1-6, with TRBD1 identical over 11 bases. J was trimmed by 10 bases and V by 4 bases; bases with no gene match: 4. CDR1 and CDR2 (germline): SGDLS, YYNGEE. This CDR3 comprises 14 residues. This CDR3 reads CASSLGTGGSPLHF. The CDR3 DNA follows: TGTGCCAGCAGCCTAGGGACAGGGGGATCACCCCTCCACTTT. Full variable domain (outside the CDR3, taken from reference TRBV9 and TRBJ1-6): DSGVTQTPKHLITATGQRVTLRCSPRSGDLSVYWYQQSLDQGLQFLIQYYNGEERAKGNILERFSAQQFPDLHSELNLSSLELGDSALYFCASSLGTGGSPLHFGNGTRLTVT.

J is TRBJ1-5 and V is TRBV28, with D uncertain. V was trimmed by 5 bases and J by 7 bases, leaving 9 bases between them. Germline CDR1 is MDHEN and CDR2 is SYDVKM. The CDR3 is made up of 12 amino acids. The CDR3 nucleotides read TGTGCCAGCAGTCCCCTAGGACAGCCCCAGCATTTT. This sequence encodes CASSPLGQPQHF.

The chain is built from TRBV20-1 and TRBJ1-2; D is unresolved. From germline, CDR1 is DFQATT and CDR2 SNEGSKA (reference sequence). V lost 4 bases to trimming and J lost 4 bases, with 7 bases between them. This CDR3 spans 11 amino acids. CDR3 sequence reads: CSANEGYGYTF. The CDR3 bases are TGCAGTGCTAATGAGGGCTATGGCTACACCTTC.

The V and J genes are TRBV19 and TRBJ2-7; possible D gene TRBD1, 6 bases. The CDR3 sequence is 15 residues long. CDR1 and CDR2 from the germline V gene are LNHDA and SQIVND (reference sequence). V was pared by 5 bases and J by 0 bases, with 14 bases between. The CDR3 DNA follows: TGTGCCAGTAGTCCCTACAGGGCCTCCTCCTACGAGCAGTACTTC. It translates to CASSPYRASSYEQYF.

The CDR3 DNA sequence: TGTGCCAGCTCACCAGCCACAATGGCGGGCTATGGCTACACCTTC. Its protein product is CASSPATMAGYGYTF. This chain uses TRBV18 with TRBJ1-2; D not resolved. The CDR3 has 15 residues. Trimming removed 2 bases from V and 4 bases from J, with 14 bases in between. In germline, CDR1 is KGHSH, CDR2 LQKENI. The full variable domain, completed using reference TRBV18 and TRBJ1-2, is NAGVMQNPRHLVRRRGQEARLRCSPMKGHSHVYWYRQLPEEGLKFMVYLQKENIIDESGMPKERFSAEFPKEGPSILRIQQVVRGDSAAYFCASSPATMAGYGYTFGSGTRLTVV.

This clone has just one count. CDR3 bases: TGTGCCAGCAGCTTAACCCCCGTGACCCTGGGGGAGCAGTTCTTC. This translates into CASSLTPVTLGEQFF. The chain links TRBV7-3 to TRBJ2-1; D uncertain. Germline-derived CDR1 and CDR2 are SGHTA and FQGTGA. The CDR3 totals 15 residues. V lost 0 bases to trimming and J lost 10 bases, with 16 bases between them.

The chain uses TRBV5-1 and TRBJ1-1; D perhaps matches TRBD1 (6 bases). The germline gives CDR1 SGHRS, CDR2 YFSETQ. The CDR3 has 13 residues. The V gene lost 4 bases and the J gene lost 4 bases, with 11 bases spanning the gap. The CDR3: CASSHRVATEAFF. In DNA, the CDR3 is TGCGCCAGCAGCCACAGGGTCGCCACTGAAGCTTTCTTT.

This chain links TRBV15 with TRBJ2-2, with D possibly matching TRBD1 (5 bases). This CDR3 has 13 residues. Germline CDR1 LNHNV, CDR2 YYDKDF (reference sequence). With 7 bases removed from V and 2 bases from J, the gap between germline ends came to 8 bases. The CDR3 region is CATNQGNTGELFF. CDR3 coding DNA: TGTGCCACCAACCAGGGAAACACCGGGGAGCTGTTTTTT.

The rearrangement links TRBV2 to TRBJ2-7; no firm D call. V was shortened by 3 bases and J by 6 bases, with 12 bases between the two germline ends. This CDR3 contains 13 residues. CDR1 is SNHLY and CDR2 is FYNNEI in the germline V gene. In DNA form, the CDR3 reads TGTGCCAGCAGTGACGAAGCGCTCAGCGAGCAGTACTTC. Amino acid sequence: CASSDEALSEQYF.

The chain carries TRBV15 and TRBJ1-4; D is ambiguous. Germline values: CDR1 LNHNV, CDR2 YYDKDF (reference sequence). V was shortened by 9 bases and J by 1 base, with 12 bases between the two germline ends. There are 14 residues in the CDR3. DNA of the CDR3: TGTGCCACTTCCCCCGGGCGAACTAATGAAAAACTGTTTTTT. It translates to CATSPGRTNEKLFF.

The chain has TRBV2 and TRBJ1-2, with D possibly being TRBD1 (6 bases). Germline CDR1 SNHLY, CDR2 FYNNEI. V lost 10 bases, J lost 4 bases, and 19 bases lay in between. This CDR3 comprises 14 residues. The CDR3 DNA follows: TGTGCCACGAACAGGGATGGGAGACGCTATGGCTACACCTTC. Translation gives CATNRDGRRYGYTF.

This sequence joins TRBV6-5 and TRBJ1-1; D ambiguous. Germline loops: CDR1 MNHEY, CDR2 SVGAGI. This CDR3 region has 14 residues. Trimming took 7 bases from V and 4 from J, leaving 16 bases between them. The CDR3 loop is CASTINLGFTEAFF. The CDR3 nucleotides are TGTGCCAGCACTATTAATCTAGGGTTCACTGAAGCTTTCTTT.

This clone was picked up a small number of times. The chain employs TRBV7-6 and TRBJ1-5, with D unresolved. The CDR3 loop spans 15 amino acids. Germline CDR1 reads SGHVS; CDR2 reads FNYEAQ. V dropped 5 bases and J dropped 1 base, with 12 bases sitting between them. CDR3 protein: CASSHNKQSNQPQHF. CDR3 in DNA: TGTGCCAGCAGCCATAACAAGCAGAGCAATCAGCCCCAGCATTTT. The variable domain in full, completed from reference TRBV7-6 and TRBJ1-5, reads GAGVSQSPRYKVTKRGQDVALRCDPISGHVSLYWYRQALGQGPEFLTYFNYEAQQDKSGLPNDRFSAERPEGSISTLTIQRTEQRDSAMYRCASSHNKQSNQPQHFGDGTRLSIL.

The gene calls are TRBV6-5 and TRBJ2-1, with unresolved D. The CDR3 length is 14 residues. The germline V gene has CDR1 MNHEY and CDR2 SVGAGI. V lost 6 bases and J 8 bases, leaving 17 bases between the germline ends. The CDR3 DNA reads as TGTGCCAGCAGCCTCGGTAGGTACTTGGATGAGCAGTTCTTC. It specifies CASSLGRYLDEQFF.

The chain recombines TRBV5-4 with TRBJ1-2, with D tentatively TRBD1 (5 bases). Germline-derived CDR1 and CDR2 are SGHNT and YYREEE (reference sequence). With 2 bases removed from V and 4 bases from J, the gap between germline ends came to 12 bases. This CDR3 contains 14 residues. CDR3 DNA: TGTGCCAGCAGCTTTCGGCAGGGAGTCTATGGCTACACCTTC. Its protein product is CASSFRQGVYGYTF.

CDR3 in amino acids: CASSPVDRQYTGELFF. For the CDR3, the DNA is TGTGCCAGCAGCCCTGTTGACAGGCAATACACCGGGGAGCTGTTTTTT. The V call is TRBV27, the J call TRBJ2-2; a possible D gene is TRBD1 (6 bases). In germline, CDR1 is MNHEY, CDR2 SMNVEV (reference sequence). Trimming left V 6 bases short and J 3 bases short, with 17 bases between. The CDR3 extends over 16 amino acids.

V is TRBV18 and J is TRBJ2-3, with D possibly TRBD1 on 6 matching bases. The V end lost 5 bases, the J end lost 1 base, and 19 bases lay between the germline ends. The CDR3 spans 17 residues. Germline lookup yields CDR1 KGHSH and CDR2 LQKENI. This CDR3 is CASSTTLQGPGTDTQYF. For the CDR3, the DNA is TGTGCCAGCTCAACAACCCTACAGGGTCCGGGCACAGATACGCAGTATTTT.

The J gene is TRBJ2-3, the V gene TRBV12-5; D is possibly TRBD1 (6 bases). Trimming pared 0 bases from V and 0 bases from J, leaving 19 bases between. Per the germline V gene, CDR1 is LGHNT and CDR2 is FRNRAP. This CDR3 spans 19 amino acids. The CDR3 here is CASGLVRIGRGRSTDTQYF. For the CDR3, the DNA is TGTGCTAGTGGTTTGGTACGTATAGGCAGGGGACGTAGCACAGATACGCAGTATTTT.

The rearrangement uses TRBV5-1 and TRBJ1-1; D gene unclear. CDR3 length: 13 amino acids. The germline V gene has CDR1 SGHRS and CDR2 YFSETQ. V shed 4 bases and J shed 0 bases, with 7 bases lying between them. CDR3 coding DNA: TGCGCCAGCAGCCTGAGGATGAACACTGAAGCTTTCTTT. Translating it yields CASSLRMNTEAFF.

The CDR3: CASSLATGSNEQFF. Here the CDR3 DNA reads TGCGCCAGCAGCTTGGCCACTGGGTCCAATGAGCAGTTCTTC. This chain joins TRBV5-1 and TRBJ2-1; D gene ambiguous. The germline V gene has CDR1 SGHRS and CDR2 YFSETQ. The V and J ends lost 0 bases and 6 bases respectively, with 10 bases between them. This CDR3 spans 14 amino acids.